This TCR beta chain was captured in a study of neurological immune-mediated disorders. MiXCR, run by TCRdb on the 5' RACE reads, gives a single entry per CDR3 protein. The sample carries about 48,000 distinct CDR3 sequences, about a quarter recorded once. The CDR3 consists of 12 residues. The germline V gene encodes CDR1 SGHTA and CDR2 FQGNSA. Trimming shortened V by 8 bases and J by 5 bases, and 9 bases separated the two germline ends. The chain employs TRBV7-2 and TRBJ2-2; unclear D gene. Sample: PBMCs. This receptor was obtained from an older woman in good health. CDR3 in amino acids: CASLLGTGELFF. The CDR3 coding sequence is TGTGCCAGCTTACTCGGGACCGGGGAGCTGTTTTTT.